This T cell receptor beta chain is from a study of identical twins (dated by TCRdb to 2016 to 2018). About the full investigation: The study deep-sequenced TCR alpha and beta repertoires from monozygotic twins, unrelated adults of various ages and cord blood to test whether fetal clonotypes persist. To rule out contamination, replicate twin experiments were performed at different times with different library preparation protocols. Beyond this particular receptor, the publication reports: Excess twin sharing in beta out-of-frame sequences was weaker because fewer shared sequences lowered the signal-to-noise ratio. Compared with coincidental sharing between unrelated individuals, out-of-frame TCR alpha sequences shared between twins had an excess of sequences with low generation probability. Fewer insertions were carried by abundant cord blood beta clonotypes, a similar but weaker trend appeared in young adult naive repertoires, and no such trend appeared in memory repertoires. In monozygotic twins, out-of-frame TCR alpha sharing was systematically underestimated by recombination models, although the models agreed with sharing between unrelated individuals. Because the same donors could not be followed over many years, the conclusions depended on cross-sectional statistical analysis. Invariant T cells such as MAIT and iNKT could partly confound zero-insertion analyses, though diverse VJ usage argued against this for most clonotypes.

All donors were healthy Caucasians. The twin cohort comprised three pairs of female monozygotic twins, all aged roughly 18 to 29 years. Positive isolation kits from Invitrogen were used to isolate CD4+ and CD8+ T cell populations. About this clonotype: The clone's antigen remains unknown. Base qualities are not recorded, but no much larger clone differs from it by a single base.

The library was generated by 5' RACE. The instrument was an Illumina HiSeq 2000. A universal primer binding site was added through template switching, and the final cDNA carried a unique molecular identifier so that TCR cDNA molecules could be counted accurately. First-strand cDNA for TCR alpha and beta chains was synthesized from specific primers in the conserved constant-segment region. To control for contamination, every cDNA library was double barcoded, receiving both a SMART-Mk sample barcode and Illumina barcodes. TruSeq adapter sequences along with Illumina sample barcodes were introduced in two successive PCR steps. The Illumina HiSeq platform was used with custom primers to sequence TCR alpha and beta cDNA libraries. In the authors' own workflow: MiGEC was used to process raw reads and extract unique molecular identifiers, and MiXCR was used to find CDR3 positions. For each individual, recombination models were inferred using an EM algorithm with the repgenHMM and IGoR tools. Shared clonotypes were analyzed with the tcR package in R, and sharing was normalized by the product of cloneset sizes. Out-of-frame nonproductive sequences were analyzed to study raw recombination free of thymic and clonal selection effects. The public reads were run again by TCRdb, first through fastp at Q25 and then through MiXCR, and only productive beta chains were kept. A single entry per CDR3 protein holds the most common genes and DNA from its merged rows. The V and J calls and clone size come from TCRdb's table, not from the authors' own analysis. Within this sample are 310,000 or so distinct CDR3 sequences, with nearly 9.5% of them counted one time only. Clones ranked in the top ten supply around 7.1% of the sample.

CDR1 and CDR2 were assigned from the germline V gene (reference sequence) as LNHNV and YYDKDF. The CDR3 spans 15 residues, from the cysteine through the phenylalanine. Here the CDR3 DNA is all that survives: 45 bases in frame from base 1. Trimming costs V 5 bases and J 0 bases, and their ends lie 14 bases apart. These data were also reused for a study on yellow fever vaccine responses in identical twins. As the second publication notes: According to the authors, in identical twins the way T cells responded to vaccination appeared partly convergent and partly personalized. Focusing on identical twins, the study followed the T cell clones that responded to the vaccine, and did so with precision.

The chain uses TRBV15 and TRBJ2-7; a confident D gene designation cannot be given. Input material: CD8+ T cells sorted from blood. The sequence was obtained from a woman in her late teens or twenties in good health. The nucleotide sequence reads TGTGCCACCAGCTCAACAACAAATAGCTCCTACGAGCAGTACTTC. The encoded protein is CATSSTTNSSYEQYF.